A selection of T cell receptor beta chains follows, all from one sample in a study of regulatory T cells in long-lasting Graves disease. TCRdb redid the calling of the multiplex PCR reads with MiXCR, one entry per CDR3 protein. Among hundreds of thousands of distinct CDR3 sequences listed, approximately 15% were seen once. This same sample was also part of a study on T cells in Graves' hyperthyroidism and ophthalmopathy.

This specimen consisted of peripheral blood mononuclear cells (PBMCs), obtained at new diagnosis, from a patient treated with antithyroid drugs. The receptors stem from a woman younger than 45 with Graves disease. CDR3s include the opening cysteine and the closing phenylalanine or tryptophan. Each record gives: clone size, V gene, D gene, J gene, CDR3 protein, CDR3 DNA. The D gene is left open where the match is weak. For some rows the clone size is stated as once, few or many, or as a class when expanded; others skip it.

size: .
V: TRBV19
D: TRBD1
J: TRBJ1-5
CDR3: CASSVQTGVGRPQHF
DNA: TGTGCCAGTAGTGTCCAGACAGGGGTCGGTCGGCCCCAGCATTTT

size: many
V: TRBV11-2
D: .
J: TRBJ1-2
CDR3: CASSLGQARGYTF
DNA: TGTGCCAGCAGCTTAGGACAGGCGCGAGGCTACACCTTC

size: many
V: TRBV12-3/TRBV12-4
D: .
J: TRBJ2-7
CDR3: CASGKDYEQYF
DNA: TGTGCCAGCGGAAAAGACTACGAGCAGTACTTC

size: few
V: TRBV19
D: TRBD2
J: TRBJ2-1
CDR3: CASSTHLAGGPYNEQFF
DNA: TGTGCCAGTAGTACCCATTTAGCGGGAGGGCCTTACAATGAGCAGTTCTTC

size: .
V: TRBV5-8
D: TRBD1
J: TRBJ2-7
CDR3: CASSQNKGQGRYEQYF
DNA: TGTGCCAGCAGCCAAAACAAGGGACAGGGGCGCTACGAGCAGTACTTC

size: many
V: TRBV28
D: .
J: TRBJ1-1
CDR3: CASSLGYTEAFF
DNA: TGTGCCAGCAGTTTGGGGTACACTGAAGCTTTCTTT

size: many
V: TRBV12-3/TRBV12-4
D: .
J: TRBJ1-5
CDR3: CASSSRRTANQPQHF
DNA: TGTGCCAGCAGTTCCCGACGGACAGCAAATCAGCCCCAGCATTTT

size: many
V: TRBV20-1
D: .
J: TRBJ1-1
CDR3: CSEVLNTEAFF
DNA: TGCAGCGAAGTCCTGAACACTGAAGCTTTCTTT

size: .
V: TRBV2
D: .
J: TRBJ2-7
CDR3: CASGPSGTYEQYF
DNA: TGTGCCAGTGGCCCTTCCGGGACCTACGAGCAGTACTTC

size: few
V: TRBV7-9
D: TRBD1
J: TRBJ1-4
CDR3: CASSPRTGRTTNEKLFF
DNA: TGTGCCAGCAGCCCACGGACAGGGCGGACAACTAATGAAAAACTGTTTTTT

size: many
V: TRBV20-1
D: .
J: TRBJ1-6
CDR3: CSARVLEGNSPLHF
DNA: TGCAGTGCTAGAGTCCTCGAGGGGAATTCACCCCTCCACTTT

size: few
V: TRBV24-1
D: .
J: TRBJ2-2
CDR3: CATSDRRRGTGELFF
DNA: TGTGCCACCAGTGATAGACGGAGAGGCACCGGGGAGCTGTTTTTT

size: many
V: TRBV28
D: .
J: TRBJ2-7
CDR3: CASSNPTGPYEQYF
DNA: TGTGCCAGCAGTAATCCCACAGGTCCCTACGAGCAGTACTTC

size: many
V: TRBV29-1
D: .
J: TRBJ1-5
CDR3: CSGRNSNQPQHF
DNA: TGCAGCGGAAGAAATAGCAATCAGCCCCAGCATTTT

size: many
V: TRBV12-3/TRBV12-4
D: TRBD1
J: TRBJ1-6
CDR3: CASSFSGQGWNSPLHF
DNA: TGTGCCAGCAGTTTTTCGGGACAGGGATGGAATTCACCCCTCCACTTT

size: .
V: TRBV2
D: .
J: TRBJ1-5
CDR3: CASGPLNQPQHF
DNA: TGTGCCAGCGGACCCCTCAATCAGCCCCAGCATTTT

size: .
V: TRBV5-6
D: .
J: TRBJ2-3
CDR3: CASSLLPQSTDTQYF
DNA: TGTGCCAGCAGCTTGCTACCTCAGAGCACAGATACGCAGTATTTT

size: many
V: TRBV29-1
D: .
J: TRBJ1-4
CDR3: CSVPQTGKLFF
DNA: TGCAGCGTCCCCCAGACCGGAAAACTGTTTTTT

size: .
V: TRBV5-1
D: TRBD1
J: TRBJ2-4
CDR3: CASRGTVAKNIQYF
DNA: TGTGCCAGCAGAGGGACAGTAGCCAAAAACATTCAGTACTTC

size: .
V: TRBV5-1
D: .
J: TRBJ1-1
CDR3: CASSPRVQIRDTEAFF
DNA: TGCGCCAGCAGCCCCCGGGTCCAAATCCGCGACACTGAAGCTTTCTTT

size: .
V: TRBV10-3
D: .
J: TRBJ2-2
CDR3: CAISSDGELFF
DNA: TGTGCCATCTCCAGCGATGGGGAGCTGTTTTTT

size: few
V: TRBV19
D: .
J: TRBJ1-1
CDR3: CASSSRGSTEAFF
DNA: TGTGCCAGTAGTAGCAGGGGTTCCACTGAAGCTTTCTTT

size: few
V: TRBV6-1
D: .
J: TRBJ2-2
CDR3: CASSGTTGELFF
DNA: TGTGCCAGCAGCGGGACCACCGGGGAGCTGTTTTTT

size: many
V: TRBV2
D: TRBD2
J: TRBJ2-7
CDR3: CASRESSGSSYEQYF
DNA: TGTGCCAGCAGGGAATCTAGCGGGAGCTCCTACGAGCAGTACTTC

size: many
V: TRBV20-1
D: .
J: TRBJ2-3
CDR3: CSARESGGTDTQYF
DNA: TGCAGTGCTAGAGAAAGCGGAGGCACAGATACGCAGTATTTT

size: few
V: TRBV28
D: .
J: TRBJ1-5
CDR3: CASSFLTWRYSNQPQHF
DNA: TGTGCCAGCAGTTTCCTTACTTGGCGGTATAGCAATCAGCCCCAGCATTTT

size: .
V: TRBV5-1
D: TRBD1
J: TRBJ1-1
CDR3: CASSSTGGGMNTEAFF
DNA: TGCGCCAGCAGCTCCACAGGGGGAGGAATGAACACTGAAGCTTTCTTT

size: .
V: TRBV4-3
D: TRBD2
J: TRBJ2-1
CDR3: CASSLQGLAGGAYNEQFF
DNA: TGCGCCAGCAGCCTCCAGGGACTAGCGGGAGGGGCCTACAATGAGCAGTTCTTC

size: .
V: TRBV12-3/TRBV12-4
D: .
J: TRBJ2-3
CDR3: CATSGTLTASDTQCF
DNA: TGTGCCACCTCCGGGACTCTGACCGCCTCAGATACGCAGTGTTTT

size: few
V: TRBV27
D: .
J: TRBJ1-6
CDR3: CASSLSRAGINSPLHF
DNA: TGTGCCAGCAGTTTGAGTCGGGCAGGGATAAATTCACCCCTCCACTTT

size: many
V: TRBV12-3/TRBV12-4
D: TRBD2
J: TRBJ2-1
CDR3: CASSLSGGWDEQFF
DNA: TGTGCCAGCAGTTTAAGCGGGGGGTGGGATGAGCAGTTCTTC

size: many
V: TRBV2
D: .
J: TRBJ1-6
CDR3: CASSQDGYNSPLHF
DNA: TGTGCCAGCAGTCAGGACGGATATAATTCACCCCTCCACTTT

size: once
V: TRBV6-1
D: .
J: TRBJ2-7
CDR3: CASSQDVGSPYEQYF
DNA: TGCGCCAGCAGCCAAGATGTCGGGTCCCCCTACGAGCAGTACTTC

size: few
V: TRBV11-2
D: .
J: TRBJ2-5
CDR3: CASSWRGSGGWETQYF
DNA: TGTGCCAGCAGCTGGCGGGGATCAGGCGGGTGGGAGACCCAGTACTTC

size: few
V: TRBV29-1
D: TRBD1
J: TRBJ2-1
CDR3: CSVVRDRGYNEQFF
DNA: TGCAGCGTTGTACGGGACAGGGGGTACAATGAGCAGTTCTTC

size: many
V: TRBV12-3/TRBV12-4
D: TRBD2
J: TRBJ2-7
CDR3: CASRKLAGVKNEQYF
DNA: TGTGCCAGCAGGAAACTAGCGGGAGTGAAGAACGAGCAGTACTTC

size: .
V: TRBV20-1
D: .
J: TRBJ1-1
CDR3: CSASFGQTNTEAFF
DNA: TGCAGTGCTAGCTTTGGACAGACGAACACTGAAGCTTTCTTT

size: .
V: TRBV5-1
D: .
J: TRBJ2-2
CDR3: CASSERSRRAAGELFF
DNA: TGCGCCAGCAGCGAACGCAGCAGGAGGGCCGCCGGGGAGCTGTTTTTT

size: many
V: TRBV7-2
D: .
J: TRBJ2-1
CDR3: CASSLAHYPRDPGYNEQFF
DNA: TGTGCCAGCAGCTTAGCCCACTACCCCCGGGACCCCGGGTACAATGAGCAGTTCTTC

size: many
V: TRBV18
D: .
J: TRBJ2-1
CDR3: CASSSTQGNEQFF
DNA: TGTGCCAGCTCATCGACTCAGGGGAATGAGCAGTTCTTC

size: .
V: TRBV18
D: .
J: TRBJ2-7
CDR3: CASSPVSGEAEQYF
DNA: TGTGCCAGCTCACCAGTGTCAGGGGAAGCCGAGCAGTACTTC

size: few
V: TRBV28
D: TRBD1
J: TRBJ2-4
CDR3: CASKQGQGIQYF
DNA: TGTGCCAGCAAACAGGGGCAAGGGATTCAGTACTTC

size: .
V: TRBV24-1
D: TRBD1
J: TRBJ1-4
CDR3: CATSVWTGFNEKLFF
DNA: TGTGCCACCAGTGTCTGGACAGGATTTAATGAAAAACTGTTTTTT

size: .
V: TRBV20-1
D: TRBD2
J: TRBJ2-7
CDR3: CSATGTSGSNYEQYF
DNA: TGCAGTGCGACCGGGACTAGCGGGAGCAACTACGAGCAGTACTTC

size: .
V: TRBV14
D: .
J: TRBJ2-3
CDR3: CASTGQLTDTQYF
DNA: TGTGCCAGCACGGGACAACTCACAGATACGCAGTATTTT

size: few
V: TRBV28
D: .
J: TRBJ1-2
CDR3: CASSEHDGYGYTF
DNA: TGTGCCAGCAGCGAACATGACGGCTATGGCTACACCTTC

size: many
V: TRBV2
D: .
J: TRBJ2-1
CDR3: CASRASSSGEQFF
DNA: TGTGCCAGCAGGGCTAGTTCCAGTGGTGAGCAGTTCTTC

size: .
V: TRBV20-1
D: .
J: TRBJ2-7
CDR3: CSARVGSGNEQYF
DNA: TGCAGTGCTAGAGTGGGATCTGGAAACGAGCAGTACTTC

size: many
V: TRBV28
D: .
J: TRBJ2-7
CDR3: CASSLGFEQYF
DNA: TGTGCCAGCAGCTTAGGCTTCGAGCAGTACTTC

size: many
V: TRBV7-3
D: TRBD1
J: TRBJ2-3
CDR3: CASSSQGRGSDTQYF
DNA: TGTGCCAGCAGCTCACAGGGGAGAGGATCAGATACGCAGTATTTT

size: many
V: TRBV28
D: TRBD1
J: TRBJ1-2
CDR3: CASSTTGTGGNNYGYTF
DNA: TGTGCCAGCAGTACAACCGGGACAGGGGGCAACAACTATGGCTACACCTTC

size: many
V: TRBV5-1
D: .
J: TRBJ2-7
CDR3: CASSLEPGVAIYEQYF
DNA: TGCGCCAGCAGCTTGGAACCGGGAGTGGCCATATACGAGCAGTACTTC

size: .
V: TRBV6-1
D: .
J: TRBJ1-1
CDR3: CASSQRTESNTEAFF
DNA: TGTGCCAGCAGTCAGAGGACAGAGTCGAACACTGAAGCTTTCTTT

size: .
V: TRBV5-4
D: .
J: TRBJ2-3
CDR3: CASSEVYDTQYF
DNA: TGTGCCAGCAGCGAGGTTTACGATACGCAGTATTTT

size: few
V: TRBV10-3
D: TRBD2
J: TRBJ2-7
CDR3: CAISPTSGRTYEQYF
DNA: TGTGCCATCAGTCCTACTAGCGGGAGGACCTACGAGCAGTACTTC

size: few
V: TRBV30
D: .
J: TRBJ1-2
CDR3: CAWSPEFSGYGYTF
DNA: TGTGCCTGGAGTCCGGAATTCAGCGGCTATGGCTACACCTTC

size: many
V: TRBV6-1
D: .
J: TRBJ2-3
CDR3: CATQGRGEAQYF
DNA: TGTGCCACCCAGGGTCGAGGTGAGGCGCAGTATTTT

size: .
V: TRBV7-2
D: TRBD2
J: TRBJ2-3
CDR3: CASSLVGDYADTQYF
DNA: TGTGCCAGCAGCTTAGTGGGGGACTACGCAGATACGCAGTATTTT